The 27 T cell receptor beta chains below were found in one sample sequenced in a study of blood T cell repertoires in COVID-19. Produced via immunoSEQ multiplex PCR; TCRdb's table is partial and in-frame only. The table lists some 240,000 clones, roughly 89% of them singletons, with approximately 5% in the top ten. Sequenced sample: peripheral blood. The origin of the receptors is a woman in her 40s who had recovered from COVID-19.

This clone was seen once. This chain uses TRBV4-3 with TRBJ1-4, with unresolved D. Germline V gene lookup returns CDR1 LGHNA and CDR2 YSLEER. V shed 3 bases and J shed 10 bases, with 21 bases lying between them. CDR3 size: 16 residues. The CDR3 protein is CASSQTPGVTVGKLFF. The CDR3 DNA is TGCGCCAGCAGCCAGACCCCCGGAGTTACTGTGGGAAAACTGTTTTTT.

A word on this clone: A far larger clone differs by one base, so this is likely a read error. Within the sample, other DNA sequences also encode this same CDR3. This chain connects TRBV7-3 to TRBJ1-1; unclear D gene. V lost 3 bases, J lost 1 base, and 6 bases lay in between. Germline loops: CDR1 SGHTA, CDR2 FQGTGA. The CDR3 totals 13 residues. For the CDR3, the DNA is TGTGCCAGCAGCTTGACGGGGAACACTGAAGCTTTCTTT. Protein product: CASSLTGNTEAFF.

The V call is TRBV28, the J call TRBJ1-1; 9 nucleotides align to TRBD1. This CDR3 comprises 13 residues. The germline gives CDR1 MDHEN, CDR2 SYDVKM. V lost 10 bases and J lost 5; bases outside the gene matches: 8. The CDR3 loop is CATRGTGKTEAFF. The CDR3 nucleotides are TGTGCCACCAGAGGGACAGGGAAAACTGAAGCTTTCTTT.

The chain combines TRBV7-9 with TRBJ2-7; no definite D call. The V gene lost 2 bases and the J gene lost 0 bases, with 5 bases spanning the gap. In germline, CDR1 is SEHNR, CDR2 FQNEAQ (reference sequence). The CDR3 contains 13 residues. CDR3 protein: CASSLWSSYEQYF. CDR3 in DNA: TGTGCCAGCAGCTTATGGAGCTCCTACGAGCAGTACTTC.

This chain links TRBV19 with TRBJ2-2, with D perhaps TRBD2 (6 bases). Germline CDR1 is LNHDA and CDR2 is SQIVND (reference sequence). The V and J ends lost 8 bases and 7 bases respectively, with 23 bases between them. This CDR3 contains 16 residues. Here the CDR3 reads CASGGIAEGIGGELFF. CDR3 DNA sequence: TGTGCCAGTGGGGGTATTGCGGAGGGGATCGGCGGGGAGCTGTTTTTT. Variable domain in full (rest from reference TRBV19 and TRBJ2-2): DGGITQSPKYLFRKEGQNVTLSCEQNLNHDAMYWYRQDPGQGLRLIYYSQIVNDFQKGDIAEGYSVSREKKESFPLTVTSAQKNPTAFYLCASGGIAEGIGGELFFGEGSRLTVL.

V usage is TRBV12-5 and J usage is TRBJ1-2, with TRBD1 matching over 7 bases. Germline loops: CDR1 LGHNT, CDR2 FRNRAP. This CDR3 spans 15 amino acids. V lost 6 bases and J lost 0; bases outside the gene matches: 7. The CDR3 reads CASGLGQRTNYGYTF. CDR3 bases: TGTGCTAGTGGCCTGGGACAGAGAACTAACTATGGCTACACCTTC.

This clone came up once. In nucleotides, the CDR3 is TGTGCCAGCAGCTTAGCGGCAGGGCCCGTCGCTGAAGCTTTCTTT. Residues: CASSLAAGPVAEAFF. The J gene is TRBJ1-1, the V gene TRBV11-2; D perhaps matches TRBD1 (5 bases). Germline V lookup: CDR1 SGHAT, CDR2 FQNNGV. This CDR3 contains 15 residues. The V gene lost 1 base and the J gene lost 6 bases, with 15 bases spanning the gap. Complete variable domain (other parts from reference TRBV11-2 and TRBJ1-1): EAGVAQSPRYKIIEKRQSVAFWCNPISGHATLYWYQQILGQGPKLLIQFQNNGVVDDSQLPKDRFSAERLKGVDSTLKIQPAKLEDSAVYLCASSLAAGPVAEAFFGQGTRLTVV.

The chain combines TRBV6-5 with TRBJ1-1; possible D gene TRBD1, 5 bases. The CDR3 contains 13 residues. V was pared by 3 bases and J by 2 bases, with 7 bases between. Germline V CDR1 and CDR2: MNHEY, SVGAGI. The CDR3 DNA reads TGTGCCAGCAGTTATGACAGAAACACTGAAGCTTTCTTT. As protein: CASSYDRNTEAFF.

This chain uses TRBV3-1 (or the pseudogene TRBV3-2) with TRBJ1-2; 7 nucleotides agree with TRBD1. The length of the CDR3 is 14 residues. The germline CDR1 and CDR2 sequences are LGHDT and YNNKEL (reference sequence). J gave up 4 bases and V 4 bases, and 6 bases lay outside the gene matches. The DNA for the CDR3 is TGTGCCAGCAGCCCAAGGGACAGTTCCTATGGCTACACCTTC. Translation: CASSPRDSSYGYTF.

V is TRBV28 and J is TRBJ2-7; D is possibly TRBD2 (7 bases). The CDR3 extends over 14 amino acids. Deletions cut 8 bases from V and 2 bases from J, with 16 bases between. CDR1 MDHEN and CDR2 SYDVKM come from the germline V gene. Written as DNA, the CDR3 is TGTGCCAGCGGGGGGGCAGGCGTGCCCTACGAGCAGTACTTC. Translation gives CASGGAGVPYEQYF. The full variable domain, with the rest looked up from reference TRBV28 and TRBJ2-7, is DVKVTQSSRYLVKRTGEKVFLECVQDMDHENMFWYRQDPGLGLRLIYFSYDVKMKEKGDIPEGYSVSREKKERFSLILESASTNQTSMYLCASGGAGVPYEQYFGPGTRLTVT.

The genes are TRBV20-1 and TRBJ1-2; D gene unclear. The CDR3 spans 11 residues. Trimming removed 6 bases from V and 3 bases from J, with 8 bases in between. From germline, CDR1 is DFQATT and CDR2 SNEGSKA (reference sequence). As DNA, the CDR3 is TGCAGTGCGAGGGAGGACTATGGCTACACCTTC. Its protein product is CSAREDYGYTF.

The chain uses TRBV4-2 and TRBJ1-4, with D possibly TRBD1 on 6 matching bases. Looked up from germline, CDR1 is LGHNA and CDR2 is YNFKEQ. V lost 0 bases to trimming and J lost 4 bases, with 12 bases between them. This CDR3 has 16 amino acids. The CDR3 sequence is CASSQDLGQHNEKLFF. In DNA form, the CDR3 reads TGTGCCAGCAGCCAAGATTTGGGACAACATAATGAAAAACTGTTTTTT.

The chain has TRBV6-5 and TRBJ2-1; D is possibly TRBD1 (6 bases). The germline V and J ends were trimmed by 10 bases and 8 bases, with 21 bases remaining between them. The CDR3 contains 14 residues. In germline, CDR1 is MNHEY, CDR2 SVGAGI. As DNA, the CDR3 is TGTGCCACCAAGACAGGAAATAGTATCGATGAGCAGTTCTTC. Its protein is CATKTGNSIDEQFF.

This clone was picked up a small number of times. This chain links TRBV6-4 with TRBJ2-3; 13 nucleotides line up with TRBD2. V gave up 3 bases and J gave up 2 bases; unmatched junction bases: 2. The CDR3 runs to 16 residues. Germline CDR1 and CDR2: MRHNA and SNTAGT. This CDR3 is CASSELAGGPTDTQYF. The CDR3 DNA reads TGTGCCAGCAGTGAACTAGCGGGAGGGCCCACAGATACGCAGTATTTT.

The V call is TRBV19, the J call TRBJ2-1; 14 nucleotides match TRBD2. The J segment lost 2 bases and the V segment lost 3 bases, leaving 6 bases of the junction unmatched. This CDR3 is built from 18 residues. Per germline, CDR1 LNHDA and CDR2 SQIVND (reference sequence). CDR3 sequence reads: CASSIGGTSGSPYNEQFF. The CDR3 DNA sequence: TGTGCCAGTAGTATCGGGGGGACTAGCGGGAGCCCCTACAATGAGCAGTTCTTC.

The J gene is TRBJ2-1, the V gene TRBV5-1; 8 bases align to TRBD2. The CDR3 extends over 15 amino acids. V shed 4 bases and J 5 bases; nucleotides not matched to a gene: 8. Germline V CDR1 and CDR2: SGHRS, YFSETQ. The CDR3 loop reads CASSPRTSKDNEQFF. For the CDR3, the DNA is TGCGCCAGCAGCCCAAGGACTAGCAAGGACAATGAGCAGTTCTTC.

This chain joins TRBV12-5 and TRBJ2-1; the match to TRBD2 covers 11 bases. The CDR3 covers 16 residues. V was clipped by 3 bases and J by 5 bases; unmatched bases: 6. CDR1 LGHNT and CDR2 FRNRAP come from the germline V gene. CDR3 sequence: CASGFPLAGGDNEQFF. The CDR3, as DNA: TGTGCTAGTGGTTTCCCCTTAGCGGGGGGGGACAATGAGCAGTTCTTC.

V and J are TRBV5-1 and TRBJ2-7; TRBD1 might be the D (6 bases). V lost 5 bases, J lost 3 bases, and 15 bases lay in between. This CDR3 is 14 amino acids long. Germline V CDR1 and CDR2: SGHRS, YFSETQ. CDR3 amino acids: CASSVVRGGYEQYF. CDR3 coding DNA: TGCGCCAGCAGTGTGGTGAGAGGGGGCTACGAGCAGTACTTC.

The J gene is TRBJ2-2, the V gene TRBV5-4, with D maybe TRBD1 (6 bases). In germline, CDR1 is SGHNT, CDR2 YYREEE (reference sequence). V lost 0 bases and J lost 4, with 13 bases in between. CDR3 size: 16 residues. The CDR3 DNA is TGTGCCAGCAGCTTGGATAGGGGGTCCGTCACCGGGGAGCTGTTTTTT. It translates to CASSLDRGSVTGELFF. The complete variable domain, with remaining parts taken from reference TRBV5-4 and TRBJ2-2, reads ETGVTQSPTHLIKTRGQQVTLRCSSQSGHNTVSWYQQALGQGPQFIFQYYREEENGRGNFPPRFSGLQFPNYSSELNVNALELDDSALYLCASSLDRGSVTGELFFGEGSRLTVL.

The chain's CDR3 is CASSLGGEGGFFYGYTF. CDR3 DNA: TGTGCCAGCAGTTTAGGGGGGGAAGGGGGATTTTTCTATGGCTACACCTTC. This chain connects TRBV28 to TRBJ1-2; possible D gene TRBD1, 6 bases. Trimming removed 2 bases at V and 4 bases at J, with 20 bases between. The CDR3 runs 17 residues. Per the germline V gene, CDR1 is MDHEN and CDR2 is SYDVKM.

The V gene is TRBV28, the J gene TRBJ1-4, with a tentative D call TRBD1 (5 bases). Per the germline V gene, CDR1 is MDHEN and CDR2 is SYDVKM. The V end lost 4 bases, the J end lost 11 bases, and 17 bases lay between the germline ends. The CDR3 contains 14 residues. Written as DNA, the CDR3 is TGTGCCAGCAGTTCTCAGGGCATAGTGGCCAAACTGTTTTTT. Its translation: CASSSQGIVAKLFF. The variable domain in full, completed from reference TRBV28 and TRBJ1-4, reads DVKVTQSSRYLVKRTGEKVFLECVQDMDHENMFWYRQDPGLGLRLIYFSYDVKMKEKGDIPEGYSVSREKKERFSLILESASTNQTSMYLCASSSQGIVAKLFFGSGTQLSVL.

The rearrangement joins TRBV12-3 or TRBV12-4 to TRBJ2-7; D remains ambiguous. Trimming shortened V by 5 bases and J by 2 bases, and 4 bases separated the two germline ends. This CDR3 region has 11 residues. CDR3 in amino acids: CASSPAYEQYF. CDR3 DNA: TGTGCCAGCAGTCCGGCCTACGAGCAGTACTTC.

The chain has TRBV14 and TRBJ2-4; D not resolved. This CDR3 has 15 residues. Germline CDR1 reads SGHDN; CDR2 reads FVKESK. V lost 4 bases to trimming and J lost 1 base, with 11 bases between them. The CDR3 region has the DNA TGTGCCAGCAGCCCGACCAAGGAGGCCAAAAACATTCAGTACTTC. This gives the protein CASSPTKEAKNIQYF.

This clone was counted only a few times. CDR3 sequence reads: CASSSGGTGETGELFF. The CDR3 DNA reads TGCGCCAGCAGCTCAGGGGGGACAGGGGAAACCGGGGAGCTGTTTTTT. This chain uses TRBV5-1 with TRBJ2-2; TRBD1 matches 10 bases. The CDR3 sequence is 16 residues long. Per germline, CDR1 SGHRS and CDR2 YFSETQ. V gave up 3 bases and J gave up 5 bases; unmatched junction bases: 7.

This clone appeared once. This CDR3 reads CAISGTGGMNTEAFF. CDR3 sequence (DNA): TGTGCCATCAGCGGGACAGGGGGTATGAACACTGAAGCTTTCTTT. The chain uses TRBV10-3 and TRBJ1-1; 11 positions agree with TRBD1. This CDR3 is 15 amino acids long. V lost 6 bases to trimming and J lost 0 bases; unmatched junction nucleotides: 3. The V gene's germline CDR1 is ENHRY and CDR2 SYGVKD.

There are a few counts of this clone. CDR3 DNA sequence: TGTGCCAGCAGCTGGGGACTAGCGGGGGGAGGCGGGGAGACCCAGTACTTC. Its translation is CASSWGLAGGGGETQYF. The rearrangement uses TRBV11-2 and TRBJ2-5, with 15 positions matching TRBD2. CDR3 size: 17 residues. CDR1 SGHAT and CDR2 FQNNGV come from the germline V gene. V shed 4 bases, J shed 5 bases, and the junction held 8 bases outside the gene matches. Using reference TRBV11-2 and TRBJ2-5 for the parts outside the CDR3, the full variable domain is EAGVAQSPRYKIIEKRQSVAFWCNPISGHATLYWYQQILGQGPKLLIQFQNNGVVDDSQLPKDRFSAERLKGVDSTLKIQPAKLEDSAVYLCASSWGLAGGGGETQYFGPGTRLLVL.

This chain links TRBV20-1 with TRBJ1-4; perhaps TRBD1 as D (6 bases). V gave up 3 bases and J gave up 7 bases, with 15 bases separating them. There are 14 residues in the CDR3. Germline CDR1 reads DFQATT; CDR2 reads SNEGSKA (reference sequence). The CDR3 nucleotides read TGCAGTGCTAGTCTAAACAGGGTTGCTGAAAAACTGTTTTTT. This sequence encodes CSASLNRVAEKLFF.